One and the same sample provided the 20 T cell receptor beta chains below, sequenced in a study of CD8+CD57+ T cells in acquired aplastic anemia. The template used for profiling TCR beta VDJ and CDR3 was genomic DNA. Each CDR3 protein gets one entry after TCRdb re-called the reads with MiXCR. This sample has about 220,000 distinct CDR3 sequences; roughly 35% occur once, and the top ten carry roughly 1.1%. Sequenced: sorted CD4+, CD8+, or CD8+CD57+ T cells (not recorded which) from PBMCs. Every receptor here comes from a human donor in good health, serving as a control.

This clonotype was observed a handful of times. This clone may be a read error of a much larger clone one base away. The CDR3 DNA reads TGCAGTGCACGGACGAACAATGAGCAGCTCTTC. Its protein is CSARTNNEQLF. V is TRBV20-1 and J is TRBJ2-1; D gene unclear. Germline V gene data show CDR1 as DFQATT and CDR2 as SNEGSKA (reference sequence). The CDR3 is made up of 11 amino acids.

This clonotype appeared a few times. The V gene is TRBV20-1, the J gene TRBJ1-2, with 8 bases fitting TRBD1. V was pared by 0 bases and J by 2 bases, with 11 bases of the junction left unmatched. The CDR3 length is 17 residues. Per the germline V gene, CDR1 is DFQATT and CDR2 is SNEGSKA (reference sequence). The CDR3 DNA is TGCAGTGCTAGAGATCGCCTGGACAGGGCTAGCAACTATGGCTACACCTTC. Its protein product is CSARDRLDRASNYGYTF.

In regard to this clonotype: Mismatch with germline at one junction end may stem from a read error. The chain links TRBV29-1 to TRBJ1-5; D is undetermined. Germline CDR1 SQVTM, CDR2 ANQGSEA. The CDR3 spans 10 residues. For the CDR3, the DNA is TGTTGGGTGGGTAATCAGCCCCAGCATTTT. Amino acid sequence: CWVGNQPQHF.

This clonotype came up a few times. The chain has TRBV28 and TRBJ1-5; D might be TRBD1 (5 bases). The CDR3 consists of 14 residues. CDR1 is MDHEN, CDR2 SYDVKM, per germline. V lost 3 bases, J lost 1 base, and 7 bases lay in between. The CDR3 DNA reads as TGTGCCAGCAGTTTTAGGGACAGCAATCAGCCCCAGCATTTT. Translation gives CASSFRDSNQPQHF.

This clonotype was recorded at least ten times. The V and J genes are TRBV9 and TRBJ1-6; D is possibly TRBD1 (5 bases). V was trimmed by 4 bases and J by 10 bases, leaving 15 bases between them. CDR1 SGDLS and CDR2 YYNGEE come from the germline V gene. The CDR3 is 14 residues long. The CDR3 spells CASSPTGGESPLHF. In DNA form, the CDR3 reads TGTGCCAGCAGCCCCACGGGGGGAGAATCACCCCTCCACTTT.

Worth noting for this clonotype: This may stem from a read error, because a much larger clone lies one nucleotide away. The chain has TRBV25-1 and TRBJ2-7; D is uncertain. Germline CDR1 and CDR2: MGHDK and SYGVNS. The CDR3 loop spans 14 amino acids. Trimming removed 6 bases at V and 2 bases at J, with 14 bases between. This CDR3 reads CASSQLGVPYEQYF. The CDR3 nucleotides are TGTGCCAGCAGCCAACTGGGTGTCCCCTACGAGCAGTACTTC.

This clonotype was recorded many times. The J gene is TRBJ2-1, the V gene TRBV11-1, with 9 bases matching TRBD2. V lost 3 bases to trimming and J lost 6 bases; unmatched junction nucleotides: 18. This CDR3 comprises 19 residues. In germline, CDR1 is SGHAT, CDR2 FQDESV (reference sequence). Here the CDR3 reads CASSFAPGLAYPQGNEQFF. The DNA of the CDR3 is TGTGCCAGCAGCTTCGCTCCGGGACTAGCATACCCCCAAGGCAATGAGCAGTTCTTC. The variable domain in full, with the rest retrieved from reference TRBV11-1 and TRBJ2-1, is EAEVAQSPRYKITEKSQAVAFWCDPISGHATLYWYRQILGQGPELLVQFQDESVVDDSQLPKDRFSAERLKGVDSTLKIQPAELGDSAMYLCASSFAPGLAYPQGNEQFFGPGTRLTVL.

The chain recombines TRBV4-3 with TRBJ1-2, with D unresolved. There are 14 residues in the CDR3. CDR1 is LGHNA and CDR2 is YSLEER in the germline V gene. Trimming stripped 0 bases from V and 4 bases from J, with 9 bases between. CDR3 in amino acids: CASSQDLIAYGYTF. The CDR3 coding sequence is TGCGCCAGCAGCCAAGATCTTATAGCCTATGGCTACACCTTC.

There are many counts of this clonotype. V gene TRBV29-1 combines with J gene TRBJ2-3, with unresolved D. The CDR3 totals 12 residues. Germline CDR1 is SQVTM and CDR2 is ANQGSEA. With 1 base removed from V and 1 base from J, the gap between germline ends came to 3 bases. As DNA, the CDR3 is TGCAGCGTTGAAGGGGGCACAGATACGCAGTATTTT. This codes for CSVEGGTDTQYF.

The sample holds a few counts of this clonotype. The chain employs TRBV7-9 and TRBJ1-2; tentatively, D is TRBD1 (5 bases). CDR3 length: 12 amino acids. The germline V and J ends were trimmed by 4 bases and 8 bases, with 11 bases remaining between them. Looked up from germline, CDR1 is SEHNR and CDR2 is FQNEAQ (reference sequence). The CDR3, as DNA: TGTGCCAGCAGCTGGGACTTCGTGGGCTACACCTTC. Translating gives CASSWDFVGYTF.

Many counts were recorded for this clonotype. This chain links TRBV29-1 with TRBJ2-2, with D perhaps given as TRBD1 or TRBD2 (6 bases each). Germline CDR1 and CDR2: SQVTM and ANQGSEA. Trimming shortened V by 7 bases and J by 0 bases, and 12 bases separated the two germline ends. The CDR3 contains 14 residues. CDR3 sequence: CSAVRGANTGELFF. CDR3 nucleotides: TGCAGCGCCGTTAGGGGGGCGAACACCGGGGAGCTGTTTTTT.

This clonotype was counted at least ten times. The V gene is TRBV18, the J gene TRBJ1-2, with D possibly being TRBD1 (6 bases). In germline, CDR1 is KGHSH, CDR2 LQKENI. The CDR3 is 11 amino acids. V lost 5 bases to trimming and J lost 5 bases, with 6 bases between them. CDR3 region: CASSGQYGYTF. The DNA of the CDR3 is TGTGCCAGCTCAGGACAGTATGGCTACACCTTC.

The V gene is TRBV7-9, the J gene TRBJ2-2, with D tentatively TRBD2 (5 bases). This CDR3 is built from 14 residues. Trimming pared 6 bases from V and 4 bases from J, leaving 12 bases between. CDR1 is SEHNR and CDR2 is FQNEAQ in the germline V gene (reference sequence). The CDR3 is CASRDGVITGELFF. DNA for the CDR3: TGTGCCAGCAGGGACGGGGTCATCACCGGGGAGCTGTTTTTT.

V gene TRBV25-1 combines with J gene TRBJ1-2; the D is unclear. V shed 4 bases and J shed 4 bases, with 10 bases lying between them. This CDR3 spans 13 amino acids. Germline-derived CDR1 and CDR2 are MGHDK and SYGVNS. The CDR3: CASSVRDTYGYTF. The CDR3 nucleotides read TGTGCCAGCAGTGTGCGGGATACCTATGGCTACACCTTC.

This clonotype was observed many times. The genes are TRBV7-8 and TRBJ1-5; a possible D gene is TRBD1 (6 bases). V was pared by 5 bases and J by 3 bases, with 14 bases between. Germline V gene data show CDR1 as SGHVS and CDR2 as FQNEAQ. The CDR3 runs 15 residues. Here the CDR3 reads CASSPDRAFNQPQHF. CDR3 nucleotides: TGTGCCAGCAGCCCGGACAGAGCATTCAATCAGCCCCAGCATTTT.

This chain uses TRBV27 with TRBJ2-2, with D uncertain. CDR1 MNHEY and CDR2 SMNVEV come from the germline V gene (reference sequence). Trimming pared 5 bases from V and 5 bases from J, leaving 12 bases between. The CDR3 is 14 residues long. This CDR3 reads CASSPRGLTGELFF. In nucleotides, the CDR3 is TGTGCCAGCAGTCCCCGTGGTCTGACCGGGGAGCTGTTTTTT.

This clonotype was found many times. This rearrangement joins TRBV10-3 to TRBJ1-1, with 8 bases aligning to TRBD1. The V gene's germline CDR1 is ENHRY and CDR2 SYGVKD. The V gene end was trimmed by 5 bases and the J gene end by 3 bases; junction bases not matched to a gene: 5. This CDR3 is built from 14 residues. As DNA, the CDR3 is TGTGCCATCAGTATGGACAGGGTTTACACTGAAGCTTTCTTT. This translates into CAISMDRVYTEAFF.

There are many counts of this clonotype. The chain links TRBV12-3 or TRBV12-4 to TRBJ1-1, with 8 positions matching TRBD1. There are 16 residues in the CDR3. V was pared by 5 bases and J by 5 bases, with 13 bases of the junction left unmatched. CDR3 amino acids: CASSPDRVRVWTEAFF. The CDR3 bases are TGTGCCAGCAGTCCGGACAGGGTAAGAGTTTGGACTGAAGCTTTCTTT.

The V gene is TRBV7-9, the J gene TRBJ2-1; 8 nucleotides align to TRBD2. With 6 bases clipped from V and 11 bases from J, the junction kept 6 bases outside the gene matches. Germline values: CDR1 SEHNR, CDR2 FQNEAQ (reference sequence). This CDR3 comprises 12 residues. CDR3 protein: CASRIGGGQQFF. CDR3 DNA: TGTGCCAGCAGAATTGGCGGGGGGCAGCAGTTCTTC. The full variable domain, with the rest looked up from reference TRBV7-9 and TRBJ2-1, is DTGVSQNPRHKITKRGQNVTFRCDPISEHNRLYWYRQTLGQGPEFLTYFQNEAQLEKSRLLSDRFSAERPKGSFSTLEIQRTEQGDSAMYLCASRIGGGQQFFGPGTRLTVL.

This clonotype was detected ten times or more. V gene TRBV20-1 combines with J gene TRBJ2-1; the D gene is possibly TRBD1 (5 bases). The V gene's germline CDR1 is DFQATT and CDR2 SNEGSKA (reference sequence). The CDR3 length is 13 residues. The V gene lost 3 bases and the J gene lost 5 bases, with 11 bases spanning the gap. This CDR3 reads CSASDDRNNEQFF. CDR3 coding DNA: TGCAGTGCTAGTGACGACAGAAACAATGAGCAGTTCTTC.